A single sample is the source of the 29 T cell receptor beta chains below, sequenced in a study of regulatory T cells in long-lasting Graves disease. Library construction for TCR beta used iRepertoire HTBI primers and Arm-PCR of CDR3 regions. TCRdb ran MiXCR on the multiplex PCR reads and lists one entry per CDR3 protein. The sample lists almost 350,000 distinct CDR3 sequences, about 20% occurring once. The time point was: persistent/refractory GD, antithyroid drugs over 5 years with positive TRAb. Extracted RNA from PBMCs served as the source of the TCR library. Sample: peripheral blood mononuclear cells (PBMCs), taken when the disease was refractory, from a patient treated with antithyroid drugs. Receptors were obtained from a female donor with Graves disease.

The CDR3 DNA reads as TGTGCCAGCAGTGAATATTTAGGGATGAACACTGAAGCTTTCTTT. It codes for CASSEYLGMNTEAFF. V usage is TRBV25-1 and J usage is TRBJ1-1; D remains unclear. The germline V and J ends were trimmed by 0 bases and 0 bases, with 8 bases remaining between them. Germline V CDR1 and CDR2: MGHDK, SYGVNS. The CDR3 spans 15 residues.

The chain carries TRBV24-1 and TRBJ2-1, with TRBD2 matching 14 bases. With V trimmed by 9 bases and J by 7 bases, 7 bases remained unmatched. The length of the CDR3 is 15 residues. The germline V gene encodes CDR1 KGHDR and CDR2 SFDVKD. CDR3: CATATSGRGWNEQFF. CDR3 nucleotide sequence: TGTGCCACCGCGACTAGCGGGAGGGGGTGGAATGAGCAGTTCTTC.

A note on this clonotype: With a much larger clone just one base away, this may be a read error. For the CDR3, the DNA is TGTGCCAGCAGTCACCGCAGGAGTGGCACTGAAGCTTTCTTT. As protein: CASSHRRSGTEAFF. The gene calls are TRBV12-3 or TRBV12-4 and TRBJ1-1; D uncertain. This CDR3 is 14 amino acids long. Deletions cut 5 bases from V and 4 bases from J, with 14 bases between.

This clonotype was detected only a few times. The chain carries TRBV6-5 and TRBJ2-7; D is possibly TRBD2 (6 bases). Germline-derived CDR1 and CDR2 are MNHEY and SVGAGI. The CDR3 loop spans 14 amino acids. V gave up 4 bases and J gave up 3 bases, with 13 bases separating them. The CDR3 DNA follows: TGTGCCAGCAGTTCGGAGGGTAGGGGCTACGAGCAGTACTTC. Protein product: CASSSEGRGYEQYF.

The genes are TRBV30 and TRBJ1-4, with no clear D. This CDR3 has 17 amino acids. V was cut by 7 bases and J by 2 bases, with 23 bases left in between. Germline V gene data show CDR1 as GTSNPN and CDR2 as SVGIG (reference sequence). CDR3 nucleotides: TGTGCCTCCCTGGATACTCAAAAGGCCCCGACTAATGAAAAACTGTTTTTT. Protein: CASLDTQKAPTNEKLFF.

There are many counts of this clonotype. The chain recombines TRBV28 with TRBJ1-5; 10 positions match TRBD1. V lost 6 bases and J lost 4; bases outside the gene matches: 9. The CDR3 has 16 amino acids. Germline-derived CDR1 and CDR2 are MDHEN and SYDVKM. As DNA, the CDR3 is TGTGCCAGCAGGAAAGACGGACAGGGGGAAAATCAGCCCCAGCATTTT. Translating gives CASRKDGQGENQPQHF.

This clonotype was observed at least ten times. The genes are TRBV7-2 and TRBJ2-5; 8 nucleotides agree with TRBD2. The CDR3 consists of 16 residues. Germline V gene sequence: CDR1 SGHTA, CDR2 FQGNSA. With 1 base clipped from V and 5 bases from J, the junction kept 9 bases outside the gene matches. The CDR3 region is CASSLGVGRGEETQYF. CDR3 DNA: TGTGCCAGCAGCTTAGGGGTCGGGAGGGGTGAGGAGACCCAGTACTTC.

This clonotype was picked up a small number of times. CDR3: CASSLASGAEAFF. CDR3 DNA: TGTGCCAGCAGCTTAGCGTCAGGGGCTGAAGCTTTCTTT. The chain links TRBV7-9 to TRBJ1-1; the D gene is possibly TRBD1 (6 bases). The V gene's germline CDR1 is SEHNR and CDR2 FQNEAQ (reference sequence). V was pared by 0 bases and J by 6 bases, with 8 bases between. This CDR3 spans 13 amino acids.

This clonotype appeared a few times. A much larger clone differs by one base, so this may be a read error. The chain is built from TRBV11-2 and TRBJ1-2; D perhaps matches TRBD1 (6 bases). There are 16 residues in the CDR3. Germline V gene lookup returns CDR1 SGHAT and CDR2 FQNNGV. The CDR3 sequence: CASGFRQVVAVGGYTF. In DNA, the CDR3 is TGTGCCAGCGGCTTCAGACAGGTTGTCGCAGTTGGAGGCTACACCTTC.

The sample holds many counts of this clonotype. The V gene is TRBV12-3 or TRBV12-4, the J gene TRBJ1-3; D call uncertain. The CDR3 sequence is 14 residues long. The V gene lost 2 bases and the J gene lost 0 bases, with 5 bases spanning the gap. The CDR3 bases are TGTGCCAGCAGTTTATTTGCCTCTGGAAACACCATATATTTT. Translating gives CASSLFASGNTIYF.

The chain carries TRBV6-2 or TRBV6-3 and TRBJ1-1; D may be TRBD1 (5 bases). With 2 bases removed from V and 1 base from J, the gap between germline ends came to 8 bases. In germline, CDR1 is MNHEY, CDR2 SVGEGT. The CDR3 length is 14 residues. The CDR3 sequence is CASSYNGANTEAFF. CDR3 sequence (DNA): TGTGCCAGCAGTTACAATGGGGCGAACACTGAAGCTTTCTTT.

This clonotype was counted many times. The chain is built from TRBV2 and TRBJ2-5; D is perhaps TRBD2 (5 bases). The CDR3 runs to 12 residues. Germline loops: CDR1 SNHLY, CDR2 FYNNEI. The V gene lost 6 bases and the J gene lost 5 bases, with 10 bases spanning the gap. Written as DNA, the CDR3 is TGTGCCAGCAGCGGACTCGGGGAGACCCAGTACTTC. Residues: CASSGLGETQYF.

The chain is built from TRBV24-1 and TRBJ2-6; tentative D call: TRBD2 (5 bases). CDR1 is KGHDR, CDR2 SFDVKD, per germline. V shed 3 bases and J shed 2 bases, with 10 bases lying between them. The CDR3 length is 16 residues. The CDR3 DNA reads as TGTGCCACCAGTGATGCCCGGGGAACTGGGGCCAACGTCCTGACTTTC. Its protein product is CATSDARGTGANVLTF.

The chain carries TRBV24-1 and TRBJ2-7; either TRBD1 or TRBD2 may supply D (6 bases each). Trimming removed 3 bases at V and 0 bases at J, with 20 bases between. There are 18 residues in the CDR3. Germline lookup yields CDR1 KGHDR and CDR2 SFDVKD. CDR3 sequence (DNA): TGTGCCACCAGTGATGGGGGGCCGGCCAAGTGGGGCTCCTACGAGCAGTACTTC. Protein product: CATSDGGPAKWGSYEQYF.

The rearrangement links TRBV12-5 to TRBJ1-1; D remains ambiguous. The germline CDR1 and CDR2 sequences are LGHNT and FRNRAP. The CDR3 covers 12 residues. The germline V and J ends were trimmed by 0 bases and 11 bases, with 10 bases remaining between them. The CDR3 nucleotides are TGTGCTAGTGGTTTGGTAACTGGCATGGCTTTCTTT. Its translation: CASGLVTGMAFF.

In this sample, this clonotype turned up many times. As DNA, the CDR3 is TGCAGTGCTTACAGGGGTGACACTGAAGCTTTCTTT. This codes for CSAYRGDTEAFF. The rearrangement links TRBV20-1 to TRBJ1-1, with 7 bases that match TRBD1. Unmatched junction bases numbered 3, after V lost 5 bases and J lost 3 bases. Germline CDR1 DFQATT, CDR2 SNEGSKA (reference sequence). CDR3 length: 12 amino acids.

This clonotype appeared many times. The rearrangement joins TRBV7-2 to TRBJ1-6; D is possibly TRBD1 (5 bases). This CDR3 region has 13 residues. CDR1 is SGHTA and CDR2 is FQGNSA in the germline V gene. V was clipped by 3 bases and J by 9 bases, with 9 bases between them. Here the CDR3 reads CASSLPGTSPLHF. DNA of the CDR3: TGTGCCAGCAGCTTGCCGGGGACTTCACCCCTCCACTTT.

The chain uses TRBV20-1 and TRBJ2-7; TRBD2 matches 11 bases. The J segment lost 5 bases and the V segment lost 2 bases, leaving 11 bases of the junction unmatched. Germline V gene sequence: CDR1 DFQATT, CDR2 SNEGSKA (reference sequence). The length of the CDR3 is 16 residues. The CDR3 DNA follows: TGCAGTGCTAGATCCCGCACCGGGACTAGCGGCGACGAGCAGTACTTC. It specifies CSARSRTGTSGDEQYF.

The V gene is TRBV6-9, the J gene TRBJ1-2; 9 nucleotides match TRBD1. The ends lost 3 bases at V and 8 bases at J; junction bases unmatched: 10. The CDR3 has 15 amino acids. The germline V gene encodes CDR1 MNHGY and CDR2 SVAAGI. CDR3 coding DNA: TGTGCCAGCAGTTACTTTACCGGGACAGGGCAAGGCTACACCTTC. Its protein is CASSYFTGTGQGYTF.

This clonotype turned up a few times. The chain couples TRBV5-1 to TRBJ2-1; TRBD2 agrees at 11 bases. The ends lost 0 bases at V and 3 bases at J; junction bases unmatched: 2. CDR1 is SGHRS, CDR2 YFSETQ, per germline. The CDR3 consists of 16 residues. In DNA form, the CDR3 reads TGCGCCAGCAGCTTGGAGCTAGCGGGAGGCTACAATGAGCAGTTCTTC. Translation: CASSLELAGGYNEQFF.

On this clonotype itself: At one end, the junction sequence differs from germline, possibly due to a read error. The chain uses TRBV10-3 and TRBJ1-2; D gene unclear. The germline V gene has CDR1 ENHRY and CDR2 SYGVKD. This CDR3 contains 13 residues. CDR3 in DNA: TGTGCCACCCATACGGTTAGAAACTATGGCTACGCCTTC. Translated, it gives CATHTVRNYGYAF.

CDR3: CASRGRGRGNTIYF. CDR3 nucleotide sequence: TGTGCCAGCAGGGGAAGGGGGCGCGGAAACACCATATATTTT. V and J are TRBV6-1 and TRBJ1-3, with TRBD1 matching over 7 bases. This CDR3 comprises 14 residues. J was trimmed by 4 bases and V by 6 bases; bases with no gene match: 6. CDR1 is MNHNS, CDR2 SASEGT, per germline.

V gene TRBV6-2 or TRBV6-3 combines with J gene TRBJ2-7; weak D call: TRBD1 (5 bases). Germline values: CDR1 MNHEY, CDR2 SVGEGT. Trimming stripped 2 bases from V and 2 bases from J, with 10 bases between. This CDR3 region has 14 residues. CDR3: CASSYHGATYEQYF. The CDR3 DNA reads as TGTGCCAGCAGTTACCATGGGGCTACCTACGAGCAGTACTTC.

This clonotype was counted between two and nine times. The chain has TRBV6-1 and TRBJ1-1, with D possibly being TRBD1 (5 bases). Germline values: CDR1 MNHNS, CDR2 SASEGT. This CDR3 comprises 12 residues. V was cut by 6 bases and J by 9 bases, with 14 bases left in between. In DNA form, the CDR3 reads TGTGCCAGCAGCTTACACCGGGGGAAAGCTTTCTTT. Its protein product is CASSLHRGKAFF.

There are many counts of this clonotype. The chain carries TRBV11-3 and TRBJ1-4; 7 positions match TRBD1. After removal of 5 bases from V and 0 bases from J, the junction contained 3 bases not matched to a gene. CDR3 size: 15 residues. Germline CDR1 SGHNT, CDR2 YENEEA. CDR3 sequence: CASSLGQATNEKLFF. The CDR3 DNA follows: TGTGCCAGCAGCCTTGGACAGGCAACTAATGAAAAACTGTTTTTT. The variable domain in full, completed from reference TRBV11-3 and TRBJ1-4, reads EAGVVQSPRYKIIEKKQPVAFWCNPISGHNTLYWYLQNLGQGPELLIRYENEEAVDDSQLPKDRFSAERLKGVDSTLKIQPAELGDSAVYLCASSLGQATNEKLFFGSGTQLSVL.

There are many counts of this clonotype. V usage is TRBV3-1 and J usage is TRBJ1-2; maybe TRBD1 (5 bases). Germline assignment: CDR1 LGHDT and CDR2 YNNKEL (reference sequence). The CDR3 is 14 residues long. The ends were cut back, 1 base at V and 7 bases at J, with 13 bases in the middle. CDR3 in DNA: TGTGCCAGCAGCCAAGGGGGAGCCGGGACTGGCTACACCTTC. This encodes CASSQGGAGTGYTF.

This clonotype was seen only a few times. The genes are TRBV18 and TRBJ2-5; D possibly uses TRBD1 or TRBD2 (5 bases each). Germline CDR1 and CDR2: KGHSH and LQKENI. The CDR3 is 17 amino acids. Trimming took off 4 bases at V and 0 bases at J, with 18 bases between the two ends. CDR3 protein: CASSHMVRLGHQETQYF. In DNA form, the CDR3 reads TGTGCCAGCTCACACATGGTTCGACTGGGACACCAAGAGACCCAGTACTTC. Complete variable domain (other parts from reference TRBV18 and TRBJ2-5): NAGVMQNPRHLVRRRGQEARLRCSPMKGHSHVYWYRQLPEEGLKFMVYLQKENIIDESGMPKERFSAEFPKEGPSILRIQQVVRGDSAAYFCASSHMVRLGHQETQYFGPGTRLLVL.

There are many counts of this clonotype. The chain recombines TRBV29-1 with TRBJ2-5; D gene unclear. The germline V and J ends were trimmed by 6 bases and 5 bases, with 16 bases remaining between them. The CDR3 contains 13 residues. The germline V gene has CDR1 SQVTM and CDR2 ANQGSEA. The CDR3, as DNA: TGCAGCGTGGCGGAACACCCTCGGGAGACCCAGTACTTC. Encoded protein: CSVAEHPRETQYF.

This clonotype was detected once. A junction end diverges from the germline sequence, so it may reflect a read error. The gene calls are TRBV30 and TRBJ1-2; D possibly corresponds to TRBD1 (6 bases). The CDR3 is made up of 13 amino acids. The germline CDR1 and CDR2 sequences are GTSNPN and SVGIG (reference sequence). For the CDR3, the DNA is TGTGCCTGGGGTGTACTTCAGGGGCAGGGCTACACCTTC. It specifies CAWGVLQGQGYTF.